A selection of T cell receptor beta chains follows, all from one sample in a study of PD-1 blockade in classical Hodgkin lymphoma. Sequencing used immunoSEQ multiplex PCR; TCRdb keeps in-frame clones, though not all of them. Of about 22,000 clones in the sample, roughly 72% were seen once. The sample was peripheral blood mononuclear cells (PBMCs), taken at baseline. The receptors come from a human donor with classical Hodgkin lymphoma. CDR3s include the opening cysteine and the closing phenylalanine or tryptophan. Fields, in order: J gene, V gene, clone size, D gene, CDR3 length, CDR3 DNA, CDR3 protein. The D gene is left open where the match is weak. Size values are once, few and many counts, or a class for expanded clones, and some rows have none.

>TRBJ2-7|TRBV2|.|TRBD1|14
TGTGCCAGCAGTGATGACAGGGGGCCGGACGAGCAGTACTTC
CASSDDRGPDEQYF
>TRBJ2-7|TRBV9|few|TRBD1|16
TGTGCCAGCAGCGTAGGTGACAGGGGAAGTTCCTACGAGCAGTACTTC
CASSVGDRGSSYEQYF
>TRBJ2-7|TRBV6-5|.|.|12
TGTGCCAGCAGTTACTCGATTGGCGAGCAGTACTTC
CASSYSIGEQYF
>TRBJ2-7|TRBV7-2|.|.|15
TGTGCCAGCAGCTTAGCAGGGGGTCCGTCCTACGAGCAGTACTTC
CASSLAGGPSYEQYF
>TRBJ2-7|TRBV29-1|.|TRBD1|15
TGCAGCGTCGAAGGTTTCGGGACAGGGGGTTCCGAGCAGTACTTC
CSVEGFGTGGSEQYF
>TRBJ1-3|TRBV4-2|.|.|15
TGTGCCAGCAGCCAAGGATCCTCCTCTGGAAACACCATATATTTT
CASSQGSSSGNTIYF
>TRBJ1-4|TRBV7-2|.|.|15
TGTGCCAGCAGCTTAGGAGGACAGCCTAATGAAAAACTGTTTTTT
CASSLGGQPNEKLFF
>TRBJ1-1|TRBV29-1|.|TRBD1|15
TGCAGCGTTGTCCTATCGACAGGGGGTGCCACTGAAGCTTTCTTT
CSVVLSTGGATEAFF
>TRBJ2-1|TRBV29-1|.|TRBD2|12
TGCAGCGGGACTAGCGGGAGTGATGAGCAGTTCTTC
CSGTSGSDEQFF
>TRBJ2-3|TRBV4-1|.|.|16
TGCGCCAGCAGCCAAGAAGGTGGCGCTTGGGCAGATACGCAGTATTTT
CASSQEGGAWADTQYF
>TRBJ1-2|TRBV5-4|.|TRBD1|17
TGTGCCAGCAGCTTGGGGTTTGTGGGGCAGGGGGCTTCTGGCTACACCTTC
CASSLGFVGQGASGYTF